This TCR beta chain was captured in a study of tumor and adjacent non-tumor tissue in lung cancer. A modified ARM-PCR protocol with three rounds of nested PCR amplified TCRbeta. TCRdb re-derived calls from the multiplex PCR reads in MiXCR, one entry per CDR3 protein. The sample includes roughly 70,000 distinct CDR3 sequences, around 70% of them seen just once. Worth noting for this clonotype: The missing conserved phenylalanine or tryptophan at the end of this CDR3 makes a read error likely. No DNA is shown, since the ends of the CDR3 on it are uncertain; the CDR3 is the one TCRdb lists.

This sample's RNA came from whole unsorted tissue. Distant lung tissue was collected more than 3 cm away from the tumor edge. CDR1 and CDR2 from the germline V gene are MNHEY and SVGEGT. The CDR3 length is 13 residues, termini included. The TCR comes from a woman aged 45-65 years with non-small cell lung cancer. The specimen was distant non-tumor lung tissue. This sequence joins TRBV6-2 or TRBV6-3 and TRBJ1-2; TRBD1 reflects the table's D call only, with no check against the DNA. The CDR3 loop is CASCRDKSYVYTC.